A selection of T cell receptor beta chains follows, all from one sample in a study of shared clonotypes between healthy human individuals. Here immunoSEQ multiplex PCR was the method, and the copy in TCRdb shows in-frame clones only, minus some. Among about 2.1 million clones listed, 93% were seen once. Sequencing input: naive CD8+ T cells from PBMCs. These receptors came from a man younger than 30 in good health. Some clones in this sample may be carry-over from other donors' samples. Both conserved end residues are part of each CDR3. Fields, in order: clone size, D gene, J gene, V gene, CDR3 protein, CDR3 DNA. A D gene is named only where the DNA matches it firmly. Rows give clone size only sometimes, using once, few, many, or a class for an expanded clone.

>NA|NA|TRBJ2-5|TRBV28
CASSPDRYQETQYF
TGTGCCAGCAGCCCCGACAGGTACCAAGAGACCCAGTACTTC
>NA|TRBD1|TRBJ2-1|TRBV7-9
CASSPPGGPNYNEQFF
TGTGCCAGCAGCCCACCAGGGGGCCCTAACTACAATGAGCAGTTCTTC
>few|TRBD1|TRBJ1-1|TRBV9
CASSEGQLLPADTEAFF
TGTGCCAGCAGCGAGGGACAGCTTCTTCCTGCGGACACTGAAGCTTTCTTT
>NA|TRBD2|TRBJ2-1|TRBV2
CASSEVKSLATLNEQFF
TGTGCCAGCAGTGAAGTGAAATCACTAGCGACGCTCAATGAGCAGTTCTTC
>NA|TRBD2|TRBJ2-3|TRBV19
CASSIVLAGSARTDTQYF
TGTGCCAGTAGTATAGTACTAGCGGGATCCGCGCGTACAGATACGCAGTATTTT
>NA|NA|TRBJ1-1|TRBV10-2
CASSEISITEAFF
TGCGCCAGCAGTGAGATATCGATCACTGAAGCTTTCTTT
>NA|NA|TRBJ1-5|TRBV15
CATSREPRGGNQPQHF
TGTGCCACCAGCAGAGAACCCAGGGGAGGCAATCAGCCCCAGCATTTT
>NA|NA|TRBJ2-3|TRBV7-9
CASSLAPDTQYF
TGTGCCAGCAGCTTAGCCCCAGATACGCAGTATTTT
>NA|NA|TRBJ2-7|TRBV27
CASSVGRSYEQYF
TGTGCCAGCAGTGTGGGCAGATCCTACGAGCAGTACTTC
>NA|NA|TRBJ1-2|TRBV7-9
CASSLNNLYGYTF
TGTGCCAGCAGCTTGAACAACCTCTATGGCTACACCTTC
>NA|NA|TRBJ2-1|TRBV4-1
CASSQYSLGSYNEQFF
TGCGCCAGCAGCCAGTATAGTCTGGGATCCTACAATGAGCAGTTCTTC
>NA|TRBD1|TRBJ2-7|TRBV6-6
CASSYRKGQGSGEQYF
TGTGCCAGCAGTTACAGGAAGGGACAGGGGTCGGGCGAGCAGTACTTC
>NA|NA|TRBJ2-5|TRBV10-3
CAISELTGLGQYF
TGTGCCATCAGTGAGTTGACAGGACTGGGCCAGTACTTC